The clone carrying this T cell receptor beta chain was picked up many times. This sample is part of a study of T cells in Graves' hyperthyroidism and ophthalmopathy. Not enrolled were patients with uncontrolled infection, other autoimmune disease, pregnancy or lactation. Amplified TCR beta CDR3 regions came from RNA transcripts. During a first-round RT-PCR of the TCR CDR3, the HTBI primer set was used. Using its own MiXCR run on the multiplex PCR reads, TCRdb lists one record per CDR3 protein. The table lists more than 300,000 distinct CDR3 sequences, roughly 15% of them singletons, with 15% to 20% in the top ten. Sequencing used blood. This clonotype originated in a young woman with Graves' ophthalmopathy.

This CDR3 is CASSSIGGAINEQFF. CDR3 bases: TGTGCCAGCAGCTCCATCGGCGGGGCAATCAATGAGCAGTTCTTC. The genes are TRBV7-3 and TRBJ2-1; weak D call: TRBD2 (6 bases). The CDR3 has 15 amino acids. Germline values: CDR1 SGHTA, CDR2 FQGTGA. With 4 bases removed from V and 6 bases from J, the gap between germline ends came to 16 bases.